The clone carrying this T cell receptor (beta chain) was counted at least ten times. Its matching antigen is unknown. The data stem from a study of CD8 T cells in ankylosing spondylitis. Study results and limitations: Matched ankylosing spondylitis synovial fluid reportedly contained a significantly enriched population of disease-linked clones.

MiXCR was run by TCRdb on the 5' RACE reads, yielding one entry per CDR3 protein. Here the sample spans approximately 200,000 distinct CDR3 sequences, 13% being singletons. From germline, CDR1 is MNHEY and CDR2 SVGEGT. Trimming took off 6 bases at V and 3 bases at J, with 12 bases between the two ends. The CDR3 has 14 residues. Sequencing was carried out using blood, either unsorted or a sorted T cell fraction (not recorded which). The TCR comes from a female donor with ankylosing spondylitis or in good health (not recorded which). This chain links TRBV6-2 or TRBV6-3 with TRBJ1-5; tentative D call: TRBD1 (5 bases). As DNA, the CDR3 is TGTGCCAGCAGCTTGACAGCGGACAATCAGCCCCAGCATTTT. It specifies CASSLTADNQPQHF.